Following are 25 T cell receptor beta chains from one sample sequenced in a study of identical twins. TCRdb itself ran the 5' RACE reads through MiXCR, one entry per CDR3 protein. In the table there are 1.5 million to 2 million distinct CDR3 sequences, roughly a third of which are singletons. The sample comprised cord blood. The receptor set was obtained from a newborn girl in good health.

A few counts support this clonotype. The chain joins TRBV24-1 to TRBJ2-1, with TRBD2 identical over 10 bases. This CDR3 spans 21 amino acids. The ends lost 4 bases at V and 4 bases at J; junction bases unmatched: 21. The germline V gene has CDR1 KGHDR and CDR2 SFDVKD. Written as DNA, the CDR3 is TGTGCCACCAGTGACCGACTGACAGGGTTGGACAGCGGGAGGGATTACAATGAGCAGTTCTTC. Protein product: CATSDRLTGLDSGRDYNEQFF.

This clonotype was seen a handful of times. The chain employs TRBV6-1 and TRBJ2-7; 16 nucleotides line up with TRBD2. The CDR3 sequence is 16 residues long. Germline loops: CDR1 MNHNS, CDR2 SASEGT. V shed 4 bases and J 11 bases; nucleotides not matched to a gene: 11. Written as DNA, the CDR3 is TGTGCCAGCAGTGGACCGGGACTAGCGGGAGGGGGCAACAAGTACTTC. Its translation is CASSGPGLAGGGNKYF.

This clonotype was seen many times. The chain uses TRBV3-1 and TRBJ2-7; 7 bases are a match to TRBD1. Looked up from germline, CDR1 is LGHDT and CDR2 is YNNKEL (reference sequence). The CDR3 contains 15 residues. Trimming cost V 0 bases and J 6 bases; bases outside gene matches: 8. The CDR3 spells CASSQDPTGDREQYF. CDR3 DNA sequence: TGTGCCAGCAGCCAAGATCCTACAGGGGATCGCGAGCAGTACTTC.

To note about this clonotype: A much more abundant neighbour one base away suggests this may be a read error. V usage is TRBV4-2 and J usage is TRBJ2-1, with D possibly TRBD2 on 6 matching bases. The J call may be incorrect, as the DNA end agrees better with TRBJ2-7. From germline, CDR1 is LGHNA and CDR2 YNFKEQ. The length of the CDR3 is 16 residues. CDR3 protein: CASSLSGGNSYNEQYF. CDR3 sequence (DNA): TGTGCCAGCAGCCTAAGTGGGGGGAACTCCTACAATGAGCAGTACTTC.

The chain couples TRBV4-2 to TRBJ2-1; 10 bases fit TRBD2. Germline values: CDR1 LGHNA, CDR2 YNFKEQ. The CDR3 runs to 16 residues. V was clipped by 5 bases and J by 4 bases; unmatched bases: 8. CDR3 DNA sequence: TGTGCCAGCAGCGAGAGCGGGAGGGTGGGATACAATGAGCAGTTCTTC. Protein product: CASSESGRVGYNEQFF.

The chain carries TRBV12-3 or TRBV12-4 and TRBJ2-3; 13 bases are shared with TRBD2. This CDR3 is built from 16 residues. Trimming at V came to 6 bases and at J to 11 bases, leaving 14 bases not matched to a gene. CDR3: CASRLWTSGSTDVQYF. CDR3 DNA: TGTGCCAGCAGACTGTGGACTAGCGGGAGCACAGATGTGCAGTATTTT.

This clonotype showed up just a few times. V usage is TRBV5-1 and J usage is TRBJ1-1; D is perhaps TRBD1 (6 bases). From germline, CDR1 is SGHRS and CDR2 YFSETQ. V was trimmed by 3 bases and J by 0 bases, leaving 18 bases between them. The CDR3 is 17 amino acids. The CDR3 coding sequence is TGCGCCAGCAGCTCCAGCGATAGGGGGGTAGTGAACACTGAAGCTTTCTTT. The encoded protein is CASSSSDRGVVNTEAFF.

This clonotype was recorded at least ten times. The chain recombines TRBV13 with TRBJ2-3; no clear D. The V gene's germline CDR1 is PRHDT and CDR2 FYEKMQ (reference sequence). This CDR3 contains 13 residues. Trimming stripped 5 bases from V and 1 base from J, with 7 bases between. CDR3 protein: CASSRGRTDTQYF. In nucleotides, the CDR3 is TGTGCCAGCAGCAGAGGCCGCACAGATACGCAGTATTTT.

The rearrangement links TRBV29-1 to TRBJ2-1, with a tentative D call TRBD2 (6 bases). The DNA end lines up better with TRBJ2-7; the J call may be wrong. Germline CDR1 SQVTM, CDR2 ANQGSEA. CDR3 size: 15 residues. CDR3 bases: TGCAGCGTTGACATAATCGGGGGATGGAGTAATGAGCAGTACTTC. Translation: CSVDIIGGWSNEQYF.

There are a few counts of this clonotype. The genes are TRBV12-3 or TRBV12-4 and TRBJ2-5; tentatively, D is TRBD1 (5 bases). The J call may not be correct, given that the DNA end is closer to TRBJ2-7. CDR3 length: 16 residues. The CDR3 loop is CASSLSGLVRLSEQYF. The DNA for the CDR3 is TGTGCCAGCAGTTTATCAGGGCTAGTTCGGTTGTCCGAGCAGTACTTC.

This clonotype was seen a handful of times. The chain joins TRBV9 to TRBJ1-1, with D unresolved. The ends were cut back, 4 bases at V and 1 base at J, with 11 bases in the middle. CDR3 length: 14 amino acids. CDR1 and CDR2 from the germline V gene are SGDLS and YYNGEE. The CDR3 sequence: CASSLEYANTEAFF. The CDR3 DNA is TGTGCCAGCAGCTTAGAGTACGCGAACACTGAAGCTTTCTTT.

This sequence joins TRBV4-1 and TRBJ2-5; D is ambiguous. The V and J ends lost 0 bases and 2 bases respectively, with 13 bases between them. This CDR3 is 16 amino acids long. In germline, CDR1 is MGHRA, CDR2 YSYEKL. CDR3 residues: CASSQDWAHTQETQYF. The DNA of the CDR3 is TGCGCCAGCAGCCAAGATTGGGCCCATACTCAAGAGACCCAGTACTTC.

The CDR3 loop reads CSARGYLRQGFYGYTF. CDR3 DNA sequence: TGCAGTGCTAGGGGGTACCTTCGACAGGGCTTCTATGGCTACACCTTC. This chain connects TRBV20-1 to TRBJ1-2, with TRBD1 identical over 7 bases. Unmatched junction bases numbered 14, after V lost 3 bases and J lost 4 bases. The CDR3 runs to 16 residues. From germline, CDR1 is DFQATT and CDR2 SNEGSKA (reference sequence).

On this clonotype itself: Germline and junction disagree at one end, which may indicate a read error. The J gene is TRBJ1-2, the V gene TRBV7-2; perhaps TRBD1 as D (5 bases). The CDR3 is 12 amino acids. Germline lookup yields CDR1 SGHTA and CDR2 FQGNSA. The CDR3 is CASSRDGYGCTF. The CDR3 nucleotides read TGTGCCAGCAGCCGGGACGGATATGGCTGCACCTTC.

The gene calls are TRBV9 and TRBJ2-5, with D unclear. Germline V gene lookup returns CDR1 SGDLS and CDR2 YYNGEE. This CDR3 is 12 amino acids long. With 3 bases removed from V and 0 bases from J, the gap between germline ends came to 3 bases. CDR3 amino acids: CASSAHQETQYF. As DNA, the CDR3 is TGTGCCAGCAGCGCCCACCAAGAGACCCAGTACTTC.

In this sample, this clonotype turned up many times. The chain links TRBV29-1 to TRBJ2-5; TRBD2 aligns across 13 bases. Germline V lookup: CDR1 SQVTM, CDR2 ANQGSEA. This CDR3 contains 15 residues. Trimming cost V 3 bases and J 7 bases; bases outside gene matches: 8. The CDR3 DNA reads TGCAGCGTTGATAGGACTAGCGGGAGCTCTGGGACCCAGTACTTC. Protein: CSVDRTSGSSGTQYF.

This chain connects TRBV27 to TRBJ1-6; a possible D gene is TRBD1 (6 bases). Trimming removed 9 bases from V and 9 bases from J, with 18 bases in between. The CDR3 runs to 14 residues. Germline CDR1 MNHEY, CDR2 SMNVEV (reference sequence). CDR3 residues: CASTRGQFGSPLHF. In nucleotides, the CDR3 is TGTGCCAGTACCCGGGGACAATTCGGTTCACCCCTCCACTTT.

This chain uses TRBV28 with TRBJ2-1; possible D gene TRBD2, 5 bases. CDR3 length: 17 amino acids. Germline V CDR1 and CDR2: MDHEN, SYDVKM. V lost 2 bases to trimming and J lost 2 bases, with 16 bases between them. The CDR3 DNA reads TGTGCCAGCAGTTTAAGCGGAATAAGAAAGCCCTACAATGAGCAGTTCTTC. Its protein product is CASSLSGIRKPYNEQFF.

For the CDR3, the DNA is TGTGCCAGCAGCACTGACAGGGGCTCTGGAAACACCATATATTTT. Protein sequence: CASSTDRGSGNTIYF. This sequence joins TRBV7-9 and TRBJ1-3; 8 nucleotides agree with TRBD1. The ends lost 5 bases at V and 0 bases at J; junction bases unmatched: 3. Germline lookup yields CDR1 SEHNR and CDR2 FQNEAQ (reference sequence). The CDR3 consists of 15 residues.

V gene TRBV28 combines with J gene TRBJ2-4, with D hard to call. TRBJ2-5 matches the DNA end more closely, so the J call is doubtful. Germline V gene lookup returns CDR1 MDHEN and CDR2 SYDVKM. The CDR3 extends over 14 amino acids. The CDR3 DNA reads TGTGCCAGCAGCATACCAACCACATCAAGGACCCAGTACTTC. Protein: CASSIPTTSRTQYF.

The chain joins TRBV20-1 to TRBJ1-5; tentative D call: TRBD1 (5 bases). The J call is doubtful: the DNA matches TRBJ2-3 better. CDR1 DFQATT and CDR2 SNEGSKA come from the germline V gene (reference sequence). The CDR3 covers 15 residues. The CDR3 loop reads CSARVRGGGNQPQYF. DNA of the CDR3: TGCAGTGCTAGAGTAAGGGGCGGTGGCAATCAGCCCCAGTATTTT.

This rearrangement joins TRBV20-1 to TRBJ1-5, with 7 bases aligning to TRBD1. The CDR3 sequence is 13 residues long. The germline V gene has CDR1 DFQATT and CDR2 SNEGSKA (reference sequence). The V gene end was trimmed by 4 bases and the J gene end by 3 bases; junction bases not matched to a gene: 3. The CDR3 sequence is CSAKGTVNQPQHF. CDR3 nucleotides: TGCAGTGCTAAGGGGACAGTCAATCAGCCCCAGCATTTT.

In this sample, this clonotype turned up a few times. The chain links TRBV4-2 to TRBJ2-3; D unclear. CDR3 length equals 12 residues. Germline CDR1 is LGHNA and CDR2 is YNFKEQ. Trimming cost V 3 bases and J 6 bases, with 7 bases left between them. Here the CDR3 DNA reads TGTGCCAGCAGCCATGTAGGGGATACGCAGTATTTT. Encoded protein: CASSHVGDTQYF.

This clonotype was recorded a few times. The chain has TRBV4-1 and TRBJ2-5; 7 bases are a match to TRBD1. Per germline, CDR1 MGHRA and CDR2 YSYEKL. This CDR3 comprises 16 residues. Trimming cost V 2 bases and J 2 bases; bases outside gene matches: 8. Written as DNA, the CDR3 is TGCGCCAGCAGCCAACTCCCGACAGGGACACAAGAGACCCAGTACTTC. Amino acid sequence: CASSQLPTGTQETQYF.

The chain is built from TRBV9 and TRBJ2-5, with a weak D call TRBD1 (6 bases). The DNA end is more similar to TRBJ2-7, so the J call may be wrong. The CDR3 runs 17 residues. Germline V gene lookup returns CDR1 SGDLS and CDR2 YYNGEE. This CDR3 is CASSVGGTSGENYEQYF. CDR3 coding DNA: TGTGCCAGCAGCGTGGGTGGTACCTCAGGGGAAAACTACGAGCAGTACTTC.